The TCR beta chain described here comes from a study of human T cells and chemical hapten exposure. The table lists this clonotype with many counts. The sample's time point: healthy volunteer bleed at 6 weeks. Unfractionated whole blood was the source of the extracted total RNA. With 0 bases removed from V and 4 bases from J, the gap between germline ends came to 10 bases. The CDR3 extends over 15 amino acids. The germline V gene has CDR1 MGHRA and CDR2 YSYEKL. Original data processing: TCRs per sample had a median of 95,638 and ranged from roughly 20,000 to 690,600. TCRdb passed the RACE reads through MiXCR, listing each CDR3 protein once. TCRdb assigned the V and J calls; the authors' analysis was not used. The top ten clones hold approximately 1.5% of a sample with about 82,000 distinct CDR3 sequences, 7% to 9% of them seen once.

Sequencing used whole blood. The clonotype was recovered from a male donor in good health. Some clones in this sample may be carry-over from other donors' samples. This chain connects TRBV4-1 to TRBJ1-5, with D hard to call. The CDR3 DNA reads TGCGCCAGCAGCCAAGATCGGAGGGCGAATCAGCCCCAGCATTTT. Protein product: CASSQDRRANQPQHF.